Each of the 5 T cell receptor beta chains below was sequenced from the same sample in a study of blood T cell repertoires in COVID-19. Sequenced by immunoSEQ multiplex PCR; TCRdb stores in-frame clones only, minus some. The data contain about 270,000 clones, 70% to 90% of them singletons. The specimen sequenced was peripheral blood. All receptors derive from a woman in her 70s with acute or convalescent COVID-19.

This rearrangement joins TRBV5-1 to TRBJ2-3; TRBD2 matches at 13 bases. V was pared by 5 bases and J by 3 bases, with 6 bases of the junction left unmatched. CDR3 size: 16 residues. Germline values: CDR1 SGHRS, CDR2 YFSETQ. CDR3 loop: CASRPGTSGVTDTQYF. The DNA for the CDR3 is TGCGCCAGCAGACCCGGGACTAGCGGGGTGACAGATACGCAGTATTTT.

The chain joins TRBV7-2 to TRBJ1-1; no clear D gene. The V end was cut by 5 bases, the J end by 6 bases, with 19 bases between. Germline CDR1 reads SGHTA; CDR2 reads FQGNSA. The CDR3 has 15 amino acids. The CDR3 region has the DNA TGTGCCAGCAGCCCCCGACTATACTCGAGCGCTGAAGCTTTCTTT. Translating gives CASSPRLYSSAEAFF.

V is TRBV7-9 and J is TRBJ2-7; D might be TRBD1 (5 bases). The CDR3 covers 14 residues. V was shortened by 1 base and J by 5 bases, with 12 bases between the two germline ends. Germline V gene lookup returns CDR1 SEHNR and CDR2 FQNEAQ (reference sequence). The CDR3 DNA reads TGTGCCAGCAGCTTAGGTGACCCCAGGGACGAGCAGTACTTC. It specifies CASSLGDPRDEQYF.

The V and J genes are TRBV5-1 and TRBJ2-5, with TRBD2 as a possible D gene (5 bases). The germline V gene encodes CDR1 SGHRS and CDR2 YFSETQ. The CDR3 is 14 amino acids. V lost 0 bases, J lost 5 bases, and 11 bases lay in between. The CDR3 reads CASSLGGPKETQYF. CDR3 sequence (DNA): TGCGCCAGCAGCTTGGGCGGGCCTAAGGAGACCCAGTACTTC.

This chain connects TRBV30 to TRBJ2-3; TRBD1 agrees at 9 bases. The junction had 3 bases not matched to a gene; V was cut back by 0 bases and J by 5 bases. CDR1 is GTSNPN and CDR2 is SVGIG in the germline V gene (reference sequence). This CDR3 region has 14 residues. CDR3 sequence (DNA): TGTGCCTGGAGTGTACAGGGGGCTAAAGATACGCAGTATTTT. Protein: CAWSVQGAKDTQYF.